This TCR beta chain is from a study of blood T cell repertoires in COVID-19. Across the study: Sites in the United States, Italy and Spain provided acute and convalescent COVID-19 samples.

As originally analysed: Amplification of reference gene primers provided the estimated nucleated cell counts. The protocol was immunoSEQ multiplex PCR, while the TCRdb copy is restricted to in-frame clones and leaves out a portion. For V, J and clone size, that table is used; D and trimming come from the DNA. The data show roughly 230,000 clones, roughly 85% seen once. Seattle's cohort entered during active infection and was followed longitudinally. Unmatched junction bases numbered 8, after V lost 2 bases and J lost 2 bases. The CDR3 runs 17 residues. Germline V gene lookup returns CDR1 SGHRS and CDR2 YFSETQ.

Sample: peripheral blood. The V and J genes are TRBV5-1 and TRBJ2-7, with TRBD2 matching 12 bases. This TCR came from a man aged 45-65 years with COVID-19, enrolled during active disease. The CDR3 sequence: CASSFASGGDSPYEQYF. In nucleotides, the CDR3 is TGCGCCAGCAGCTTTGCTAGCGGGGGGGATTCCCCCTACGAGCAGTACTTC.